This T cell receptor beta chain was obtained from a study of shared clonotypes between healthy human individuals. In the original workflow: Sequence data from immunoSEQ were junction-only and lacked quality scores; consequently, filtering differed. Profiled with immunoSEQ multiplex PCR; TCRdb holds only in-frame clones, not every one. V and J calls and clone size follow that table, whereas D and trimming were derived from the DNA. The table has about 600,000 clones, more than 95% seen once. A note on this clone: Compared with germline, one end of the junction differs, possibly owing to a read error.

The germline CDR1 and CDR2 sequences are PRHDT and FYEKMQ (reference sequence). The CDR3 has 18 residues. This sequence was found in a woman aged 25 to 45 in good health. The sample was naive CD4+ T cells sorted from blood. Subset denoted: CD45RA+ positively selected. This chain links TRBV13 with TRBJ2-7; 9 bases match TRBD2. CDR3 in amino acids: CASRLGGRGGGRALEQYF. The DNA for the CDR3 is TGTGCCAGCAGATTAGGAGGAAGGGGCGGCGGGAGGGCCCTCGAGCAGTACTTC.